The 6 T cell receptor beta chains in this list originate from one sample, sequenced in a study of T cell responses to AZD1222 COVID-19 vaccine. TCRdb keeps only in-frame clones here, not all; method: immunoSEQ multiplex PCR. The sample gives 100,000 to 150,000 clones, approximately 94% of which show up once; over 6.5% is in the top ten. Sequenced here: peripheral blood, sampled on day 0 of AZD1222 vaccination. Every receptor here comes from an adult in good health.

This clone was counted once. The chain carries TRBV2 and TRBJ2-7; D may correspond to TRBD1 or TRBD2 (5 bases each). Germline V lookup: CDR1 SNHLY, CDR2 FYNNEI. The V end was cut by 4 bases, the J end by 7 bases, with 20 bases between. The CDR3 runs 15 residues. This CDR3 reads CASSVTGTIFGEQYF. The CDR3 nucleotides read TGTGCCAGCAGTGTTACCGGGACGATCTTTGGGGAGCAGTACTTC.

The J gene is TRBJ2-7, the V gene TRBV19, with 10 bases that match TRBD1. J lost 3 bases, V lost 3 bases, and 5 bases had no gene match. The CDR3 contains 15 residues. CDR1 and CDR2 from the germline V gene are LNHDA and SQIVND (reference sequence). The CDR3 DNA is TGTGCCAGTAGTATTATCGGGACAGGGGACTACGAGCAGTACTTC. This gives the protein CASSIIGTGDYEQYF. Filled out from reference TRBV19 and TRBJ2-7, the complete variable domain reads DGGITQSPKYLFRKEGQNVTLSCEQNLNHDAMYWYRQDPGQGLRLIYYSQIVNDFQKGDIAEGYSVSREKKESFPLTVTSAQKNPTAFYLCASSIIGTGDYEQYFGPGTRLTVT.

The chain has TRBV23-1 and TRBJ1-1, with 8 bases aligning to TRBD1. TRBV23-1 is known as an ORF, though its function is uncertain. The V segment lost 6 bases and the J segment 1 base; nucleotides outside the gene matches: 4. The CDR3 totals 14 residues. DNA of the CDR3: TGCGCCAGCAGGCGGGACAGGCAGAACACTGAAGCTTTCTTT. This translates into CASRRDRQNTEAFF.

The chain uses TRBV27 and TRBJ2-7, with TRBD1 identical over 9 bases. The CDR3 totals 16 residues. Per germline, CDR1 MNHEY and CDR2 SMNVEV (reference sequence). V trimming: 8 bases; J trimming: 5 bases; junction bases outside the gene matches: 16. CDR3 nucleotide sequence: TGTGCCAGCGGGAGGGACGGCATGGGGACAGGGAACGAGCAGTACTTC. Its translation is CASGRDGMGTGNEQYF.

The genes are TRBV5-1 and TRBJ1-1; D is unclear. The CDR3 has 15 amino acids. Germline CDR1 is SGHRS and CDR2 is YFSETQ. V gave up 3 bases and J gave up 0 bases, with 12 bases separating them. CDR3 in amino acids: CASSSLQEVNTEAFF. CDR3 nucleotide sequence: TGCGCCAGCAGCTCACTCCAGGAGGTGAACACTGAAGCTTTCTTT. The full variable domain, its missing parts supplied by reference TRBV5-1 and TRBJ1-1, is KAGVTQTPRYLIKTRGQQVTLSCSPISGHRSVSWYQQTPGQGLQFLFEYFSETQRNKGNFPGRFSGRQFSNSRSEMNVSTLELGDSALYLCASSSLQEVNTEAFFGQGTRLTVV.

The rearrangement joins TRBV10-2 to TRBJ2-1; 12 bases fit TRBD2. Looked up from germline, CDR1 is WSHSY and CDR2 is SAAADI. This CDR3 is 16 amino acids long. Trimming removed 6 bases from V and 4 bases from J; junction bases left unmatched: 7. The CDR3 nucleotides read TGCGCCAGCAGAACTAGCGGGAGGAACACATACAATGAGCAGTTCTTC. The encoded protein is CASRTSGRNTYNEQFF.